The source of this T cell receptor beta chain is a study of Ad26.COV2.S vaccination and SARS-CoV-2 variants. Assay: immunoSEQ multiplex PCR; the TCRdb copy retains only in-frame clones and omits some. Of 440,000 or so clones detected, about nine tenths appear once; the ten largest clones hold around 1.7%. As for treatment: around 19 received Ad26.COV2.S at low or high dose, single or two shots; 5 received placebo; per-sample allocation not given. On day 63 after the first injection, vaccine and placebo recipients gave samples. CDR3 size: 14 residues. The germline CDR1 and CDR2 sequences are SEHNR and FQNEAQ (reference sequence). Deletions cut 1 base from V and 2 bases from J, with 8 bases between.

V is TRBV7-9 and J is TRBJ1-2; D is unclear. The origin of this receptor is a person aged 18-60 years who received the Ad26.COV2.S COVID-19 vaccine or a placebo. This sample comprised peripheral blood, obtained in a trial of Ad26.COV2.S vaccine versus placebo. The CDR3 loop reads CASSLVSQNYGYTF. In DNA, the CDR3 is TGTGCCAGCAGCTTAGTGAGCCAAAACTATGGCTACACCTTC.